Presented here are 21 T cell receptor beta chains from one specimen sequenced in a study of T cell repertoires in cytomegalovirus infection. TCRdb reprocessed the reads with MiXCR, giving one entry per CDR3 protein. This sample has about 76,000 distinct CDR3 sequences, with roughly 3.6% found just once. What was sequenced was PBMCs. These receptors came from a human donor in good health (CMV status not recorded). Some clones in this sample may be carry-over from other donors' samples.

In its sample, this clonotype was seen many times. The V gene is TRBV7-8, the J gene TRBJ1-2; TRBD1 aligns across 9 bases. This CDR3 is 14 amino acids long. The V segment lost 5 bases and the J segment 8 bases; nucleotides outside the gene matches: 9. CDR1 and CDR2 from the germline V gene are SGHVS and FQNEAQ. CDR3 nucleotides: TGTGCCAGCAGCATAGGGACAGGGAAGGGAGGCTACACCTTC. It translates to CASSIGTGKGGYTF.

This clonotype has ten or more counts. The chain combines TRBV20-1 with TRBJ1-4; TRBD1 matches at 7 bases. With V trimmed by 5 bases and J by 7 bases, 4 bases remained unmatched. CDR1 and CDR2 from the germline V gene are DFQATT and SNEGSKA (reference sequence). The length of the CDR3 is 12 residues. CDR3 sequence: CSAWDSSEKLFF. The DNA for the CDR3 is TGCAGTGCTTGGGACAGCTCTGAAAAACTGTTTTTT.

This clonotype has a count of ten or more. The gene calls are TRBV19 and TRBJ2-5; no clear D gene. Germline V gives CDR1 LNHDA, CDR2 SQIVND (reference sequence). The CDR3 has 14 residues. Trimming took off 5 bases at V and 5 bases at J, with 15 bases between the two ends. CDR3: CASSDLAAEETQYF. CDR3 nucleotide sequence: TGTGCCAGTAGTGACTTAGCCGCTGAGGAGACCCAGTACTTC.

This clonotype was observed many times. The rearrangement uses TRBV2 and TRBJ1-6, with no clear D. CDR3 size: 14 residues. Per germline, CDR1 SNHLY and CDR2 FYNNEI. Trimming took 0 bases from V and 10 from J, leaving 10 bases between them. Here the CDR3 reads CASSEALSTSPLHF. CDR3 coding DNA: TGTGCCAGCAGTGAAGCTCTCAGTACCTCACCCCTCCACTTT.

This clonotype has a count of ten or more. The chain joins TRBV28 to TRBJ1-1; possible D gene TRBD1, 5 bases. CDR1 is MDHEN, CDR2 SYDVKM, per germline. The CDR3 has 13 amino acids. Trimming pared 6 bases from V and 1 base from J, leaving 9 bases between. CDR3 loop: CASREGWNTEAFF. The CDR3 DNA reads as TGTGCCAGCAGGGAGGGGTGGAACACTGAAGCTTTCTTT.

This clonotype appeared many times. This chain links TRBV20-1 with TRBJ1-1; D is unclear. Trimming took 5 bases from V and 0 from J, leaving 13 bases between them. There are 14 residues in the CDR3. Germline-derived CDR1 and CDR2 are DFQATT and SNEGSKA (reference sequence). DNA of the CDR3: TGCAGTGCTCCTACGGGAACCATGAACACTGAAGCTTTCTTT. Protein sequence: CSAPTGTMNTEAFF.

This clonotype was seen ten or more times. The rearrangement joins TRBV19 to TRBJ2-7; weak D call: TRBD2 (5 bases). Between the trimmed V and J ends, which lost 5 bases and 3 bases, there was a span of 14 bases. The CDR3 is 14 residues long. From germline, CDR1 is LNHDA and CDR2 SQIVND (reference sequence). The CDR3 is CASSSVPGGYEQYF. The CDR3 DNA sequence: TGTGCCAGTAGTTCAGTTCCAGGAGGCTACGAGCAGTACTTC.

This clonotype was seen only a few times. The V and J genes are TRBV7-2 and TRBJ2-1, with 7 bases that match TRBD2. This CDR3 region has 13 residues. Germline CDR1 and CDR2: SGHTA and FQGNSA. Trimming removed 7 bases from V and 7 bases from J; junction bases left unmatched: 7. Here the CDR3 reads CASIVNSGNEQFF. CDR3 nucleotides: TGTGCCAGCATTGTGAATAGCGGGAATGAGCAGTTCTTC.

This clonotype was seen at least ten times. The chain carries TRBV11-2 and TRBJ1-1; a possible D gene is TRBD1 (5 bases). Germline V gene data show CDR1 as SGHAT and CDR2 as FQNNGV. The CDR3 extends over 14 amino acids. V was cut by 1 base and J by 3 bases, with 9 bases left in between. DNA for the CDR3: TGTGCCAGCAGCTTAGGGAGAGGGGACACTGAAGCTTTCTTT. It translates to CASSLGRGDTEAFF.

This clonotype is medium-sized within its sample. V usage is TRBV7-2 and J usage is TRBJ1-2; possibly TRBD1 for D (5 bases). The length of the CDR3 is 16 residues. Trimming pared 1 base from V and 2 bases from J, leaving 14 bases between. Germline CDR1 SGHTA, CDR2 FQGNSA. The chain's CDR3 is CASSLGIREANYGYTF. The CDR3 DNA reads as TGTGCCAGCAGCTTAGGTATCAGGGAGGCGAACTATGGCTACACCTTC.

This clonotype showed up many times. The chain carries TRBV7-2 and TRBJ2-1; D may be TRBD1 or TRBD2 (5 bases each). Germline V gene sequence: CDR1 SGHTA, CDR2 FQGNSA. CDR3 size: 17 residues. The V and J ends lost 1 base and 2 bases respectively, with 15 bases between them. The CDR3 reads CASSLGPFEGPYNEQFF. Written as DNA, the CDR3 is TGTGCCAGCAGCTTAGGTCCGTTTGAGGGACCCTACAATGAGCAGTTCTTC.

This clonotype was recorded at least ten times. The chain links TRBV7-2 to TRBJ1-3; perhaps TRBD1 as D (5 bases). The CDR3 is made up of 15 amino acids. The V end lost 8 bases, the J end lost 0 bases, and 14 bases lay between the germline ends. Germline V CDR1 and CDR2: SGHTA, FQGNSA. CDR3 sequence: CASGLQGVSGNTIYF. The DNA of the CDR3 is TGTGCCAGCGGATTGCAAGGGGTCTCTGGAAACACCATATATTTT.

This clonotype was counted at least ten times. The rearrangement uses TRBV5-5 and TRBJ1-2; a possible D gene is TRBD1 (5 bases). CDR1 is SGHKS, CDR2 YYEKEE, per germline (reference sequence). The CDR3 extends over 17 amino acids. V lost 4 bases and J 2 bases, leaving 21 bases between the germline ends. The CDR3 sequence: CASSPAIKSRENYGYTF. The CDR3, as DNA: TGTGCCAGCAGCCCAGCAATAAAAAGCAGGGAGAACTATGGCTACACCTTC.

There are many counts of this clonotype. The V call is TRBV7-3, the J call TRBJ2-3, with D uncertain. V lost 2 bases to trimming and J lost 4 bases, with 7 bases between them. Germline assignment: CDR1 SGHTA and CDR2 FQGTGA. CDR3 length equals 13 residues. The CDR3, as DNA: TGTGCCAGCAGCTTACAGGAACCAGATACGCAGTATTTT. Translating it yields CASSLQEPDTQYF.

This clonotype appeared many times. V is TRBV20-1 and J is TRBJ2-7; 14 bases agree with TRBD2. Looked up from germline, CDR1 is DFQATT and CDR2 is SNEGSKA (reference sequence). This CDR3 is built from 14 residues. J lost 7 bases, V lost 6 bases, and 8 bases had no gene match. The CDR3 DNA reads TGCAGTGCAGACCCGACTAGCGGGGGGGGAGAGCAGTACTTC. Residues: CSADPTSGGGEQYF.

This clonotype was detected ten times or more. This chain uses TRBV29-1 with TRBJ1-2; D gene uncertain. V was pared by 6 bases and J by 5 bases, with 13 bases between. The CDR3 is 12 amino acids. Germline-derived CDR1 and CDR2 are SQVTM and ANQGSEA. CDR3 bases: TGCAGCGTGACGTCCACCCAGTATGGCTACACCTTC. As protein: CSVTSTQYGYTF.

This clonotype was seen many times. The CDR3 reads CASSLEQVYGYTF. DNA of the CDR3: TGTGCCAGCAGCTTAGAACAGGTCTATGGCTACACCTTC. This chain joins TRBV7-2 and TRBJ1-2, with D possibly being TRBD1 (5 bases). Germline CDR1 reads SGHTA; CDR2 reads FQGNSA. V was clipped by 1 base and J by 4 bases, with 7 bases between them. There are 13 residues in the CDR3.

There are many counts of this clonotype. The rearrangement joins TRBV6-2 or TRBV6-3 to TRBJ2-7; tentatively, D is TRBD1 or TRBD2 (6 bases each). V dropped 2 bases and J dropped 3 bases, with 11 bases sitting between them. The CDR3 contains 14 residues. Germline CDR1 and CDR2: MNHEY and SVGEGT. CDR3 nucleotides: TGTGCCAGCAGTTACAACAGGGACTTCTACGAGCAGTACTTC. Its translation is CASSYNRDFYEQYF.

This clonotype showed up many times. This chain joins TRBV19 and TRBJ2-1; TRBD1 is a possible D gene (5 bases). Deletions cut 6 bases from V and 8 bases from J, with 17 bases between. There are 14 residues in the CDR3. Germline CDR1 LNHDA, CDR2 SQIVND (reference sequence). The CDR3: CASRGGPGIDEQFF. The CDR3 bases are TGTGCCAGTAGAGGCGGCCCAGGGATCGATGAGCAGTTCTTC.

This clonotype was recorded at least ten times. The rearrangement links TRBV11-2 to TRBJ1-1; 8 positions match TRBD1. After removal of 2 bases from V and 2 bases from J, the junction contained 7 bases not matched to a gene. The CDR3 runs to 16 residues. CDR1 and CDR2 from the germline V gene are SGHAT and FQNNGV. The CDR3 region has the DNA TGTGCCAGCAGCTTACTGCCGACAGGGGTTAACACTGAAGCTTTCTTT. This encodes CASSLLPTGVNTEAFF.

This clonotype showed up many times. This rearrangement joins TRBV20-1 to TRBJ2-5; 10 bases match TRBD1. This CDR3 has 13 residues. Germline V gene sequence: CDR1 DFQATT, CDR2 SNEGSKA (reference sequence). The trim removed 3 bases at V and 5 bases at J, leaving 3 bases unmatched. The CDR3 loop is CSASDRGQETQYF. For the CDR3, the DNA is TGCAGTGCTAGCGACAGGGGGCAGGAGACCCAGTACTTC.